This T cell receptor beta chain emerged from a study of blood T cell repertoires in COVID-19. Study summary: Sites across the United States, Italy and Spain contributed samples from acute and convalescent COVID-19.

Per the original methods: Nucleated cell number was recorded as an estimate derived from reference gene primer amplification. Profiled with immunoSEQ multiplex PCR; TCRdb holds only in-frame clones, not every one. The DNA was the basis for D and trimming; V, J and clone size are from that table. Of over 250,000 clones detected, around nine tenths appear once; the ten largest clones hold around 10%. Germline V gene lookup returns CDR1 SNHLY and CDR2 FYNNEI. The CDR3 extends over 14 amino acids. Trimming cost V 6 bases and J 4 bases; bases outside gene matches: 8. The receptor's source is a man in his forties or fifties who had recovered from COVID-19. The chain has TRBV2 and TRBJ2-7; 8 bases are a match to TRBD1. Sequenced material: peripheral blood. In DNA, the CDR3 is TGTGCCAGCAGCGCAAGGACAGGGAAGTACGAGCAGTACTTC. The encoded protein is CASSARTGKYEQYF. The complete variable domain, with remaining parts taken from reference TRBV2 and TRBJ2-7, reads EPEVTQTPSHQVTQMGQEVILRCVPISNHLYFYWYRQILGQKVEFLVSFYNNEISEKSEIFDDQFSVERPDGSNFTLKIRSTKLEDSAMYFCASSARTGKYEQYFGPGTRLTVT.